One and the same sample provided the 4 T cell receptor beta chains below, sequenced in a study of blood T cells in healthy people across ages. A sample-barcoded 5' primer and a J-beta primer mix were used in a second PCR of about 7 to 11 cycles. TCRdb re-called the 5' RACE reads through MiXCR, storing one row per CDR3 protein. The data hold hundreds of thousands of distinct CDR3 sequences, with 50% to 65% observed a single time. What was sequenced was blood. The source is a man older than 75 in good health.

The V call is TRBV9, the J call TRBJ1-6; possibly TRBD1 for D (6 bases). With 3 bases removed from V and 9 bases from J, the gap between germline ends came to 10 bases. CDR1 is SGDLS, CDR2 YYNGEE, per germline. The CDR3 contains 13 residues. DNA of the CDR3: TGTGCCAGCAGCGCGCAGGGGCGTTCACCCCTCCACTTT. It translates to CASSAQGRSPLHF.

The gene calls are TRBV10-3 and TRBJ2-1; no definite D call. Trimming stripped 4 bases from V and 10 bases from J, with 11 bases between. Germline V CDR1 and CDR2: ENHRY, SYGVKD. The CDR3 contains 12 residues. This CDR3 reads CAISVTTREQFF. The CDR3 DNA sequence: TGTGCCATCAGTGTGACGACTCGGGAGCAGTTCTTC.

This rearrangement joins TRBV11-3 to TRBJ2-1; 8 positions agree with TRBD1. This CDR3 region has 17 residues. The trim removed 5 bases at V and 5 bases at J, leaving 14 bases unmatched. Germline values: CDR1 SGHNT, CDR2 YENEEA. The CDR3 coding sequence is TGTGCCAGCAGCCCCGGACAGGGAGTCAAATTCAACAATGAGCAGTTCTTC. Residues: CASSPGQGVKFNNEQFF.

This clonotype came up a few times. The chain joins TRBV5-6 to TRBJ2-6; no reliable D call. Germline CDR1 is SGHDT and CDR2 is YYEEEE. This CDR3 comprises 18 residues. Trimming stripped 0 bases from V and 0 bases from J, with 13 bases between. In DNA, the CDR3 is TGTGCCAGCAGCTTGGCAAGGATACTGAACTCTGGGGCCAACGTCCTGACTTTC. Translating gives CASSLARILNSGANVLTF.